These T cell receptor beta chains were read from a single sample in a study of CD8+ T cells in alopecia areata. Only in-frame clones appear in the TCRdb table, and some are missing; sequencing was by immunoSEQ multiplex PCR. Of roughly 200,000 clones listed, around two fifths were seen once; the top ten hold approximately 2.9%. Sequenced material: CD4+ T cells sorted from blood, taken at approximately week 36, from a patient treated with tofacitinib. The origin of the receptors is a human donor with alopecia areata. CDR3s include the opening cysteine and the closing phenylalanine or tryptophan. The order of the fields is CDR3 length, J gene, clone size, V gene, D gene, CDR3 protein, CDR3 DNA. A D gene is named only where the DNA matches it firmly. Clone size is given for some rows only: seen once, a few or many times, or a class if the clone is expanded.

>12|TRBJ2-5|-|TRBV6-1|-
CASSSTLETQYF
TGTGCCAGCAGTTCGACCCTAGAGACCCAGTACTTC
>13|TRBJ2-5|few|TRBV2|-
CASRDGVTETQYF
TGTGCCAGCAGAGATGGGGTCACAGAGACCCAGTACTTC
>17|TRBJ2-7|-|TRBV30|TRBD2
CAWSVTLTSGSPYEQYF
TGTGCCTGGAGTGTAACCCTCACTAGCGGGAGCCCTTACGAGCAGTACTTC
>17|TRBJ2-5|-|TRBV13|TRBD2
CASSRGGTGGPQETQYF
TGTGCCAGCAGCCGTGGGGGGACGGGAGGGCCGCAAGAGACCCAGTACTTC
>13|TRBJ1-2|-|TRBV29-1|TRBD1
CSVTGGLDYGYTF
TGCAGCGTCACAGGGGGTTTGGACTATGGCTACACCTTC
>12|TRBJ2-5|-|TRBV15|-
CATSRALETQYF
TGTGCCACCAGCAGAGCCCTAGAGACCCAGTACTTC
>16|TRBJ2-7|-|TRBV19|-
CASSGEERLGSYEQYF
TGTGCCAGTAGTGGGGAGGAGAGGTTAGGATCCTACGAGCAGTACTTC
>15|TRBJ2-2|few|TRBV4-1|TRBD1
CASSPGQSNTGELFF
TGCGCCAGCAGCCCGGGACAGTCGAACACCGGGGAGCTGTTTTTT
>15|TRBJ1-5|few|TRBV28|TRBD1
CASSGTGRGNQPQHF
TGTGCCAGCAGCGGGACAGGGAGGGGTAATCAGCCCCAGCATTTT
>14|TRBJ2-7|-|TRBV27|-
CASSRASSPGEQYF
TGTGCCAGCAGTCGAGCGAGCAGCCCCGGGGAGCAGTACTTC
>14|TRBJ2-7|-|TRBV7-2|-
CASSLLSGNYEQYF
TGTGCCAGCAGCTTACTGTCGGGGAACTACGAGCAGTACTTC
>12|TRBJ2-7|-|TRBV7-2|-
CASSSRQLGPYF
TGTGCCAGCAGCTCCCGACAACTCGGACCTTACTTC
>16|TRBJ2-3|-|TRBV28|-
CASSRQQVSGTDTQYF
TGTGCCAGCAGTAGACAACAGGTGTCTGGCACAGATACGCAGTATTTT
>16|TRBJ2-2|-|TRBV15|TRBD2
CATSRDGGRRTGELFF
TGTGCCACCAGCAGAGATGGCGGGAGACGCACCGGGGAGCTGTTTTTT
>15|TRBJ2-1|-|TRBV5-1|-
CASSLKADSYNEQFF
TGCGCCAGCAGCTTGAAAGCAGATTCCTACAATGAGCAGTTCTTC
>14|TRBJ2-7|-|TRBV5-1|-
CASSLRTGSYEQYF
TGCGCCAGCAGCTTACGCACCGGCTCCTACGAGCAGTACTTC
>13|TRBJ2-7|many|TRBV6-1|TRBD1
CASKGQGAGEQYF
TGTGCCAGCAAGGGCCAGGGGGCCGGGGAGCAGTACTTC
>14|TRBJ2-2|-|TRBV5-1|-
CASSLGGNPGELFF
TGCGCCAGCAGCTTGGGCGGGAACCCCGGGGAGCTGTTTTTT
>12|TRBJ1-2|-|TRBV6-5|-
CASSSRGDGYTF
TGTGCCAGCAGTAGCAGGGGAGATGGCTACACCTTC
>15|TRBJ2-3|-|TRBV6-6|-
CASSKQQFSTDTQYF
TGTGCCAGCAGTAAACAGCAATTTAGCACAGATACGCAGTATTTT
>13|TRBJ1-1|once|TRBV18|-
CASSLTMNTEAFF
TGTGCCAGCTCACTTACAATGAACACTGAAGCTTTCTTT
>14|TRBJ1-2|many|TRBV27|-
CASRPGRRVGGYTF
TGTGCCAGCAGACCGGGACGTCGAGTGGGCGGCTACACCTTC
>14|TRBJ2-3|-|TRBV29-1|-
CSVFGRLVEDTQYF
TGCAGCGTCTTTGGTAGACTGGTGGAAGATACGCAGTATTTT
>13|TRBJ1-2|-|TRBV6-5|-
CASSWRLTGGYTF
TGTGCCAGCAGTTGGAGGCTAACGGGGGGCTACACCTTC
>15|TRBJ2-4|-|TRBV7-3|-
CASSLITASANIQYF
TGTGCCAGCAGCTTAATTACGGCTAGCGCAAACATTCAGTACTTC
>17|TRBJ2-6|-|TRBV7-7|-
CASSPLGWSSGANVLTF
TGTGCCAGCAGCCCCCTCGGTTGGAGCTCTGGGGCCAACGTCCTGACTTTC
>14|TRBJ1-5|few|TRBV28|TRBD1
CATEIGTGYQPQHF
TGTGCCACCGAGATAGGGACAGGGTACCAGCCCCAGCATTTT
>16|TRBJ2-7|-|TRBV10-1|TRBD1
CASSESRGQGANEQYF
TGCGCCAGCAGTGAGTCGAGGGGACAGGGGGCGAACGAGCAGTACTTC
>16|TRBJ2-7|-|TRBV11-2|TRBD2
CASSLQGTSGSLEQYF
TGTGCCAGCAGCTTGCAGGGTACTAGCGGGAGCCTCGAGCAGTACTTC
>15|TRBJ2-1|-|TRBV9|-
CASSVLGGPYNEQFF
TGTGCCAGCAGCGTATTAGGGGGTCCATACAATGAGCAGTTCTTC
>15|TRBJ1-5|-|TRBV5-1|-
CASSLEGRGNQPQHF
TGCGCCAGCAGCTTGGAGGGAAGGGGCAATCAGCCCCAGCATTTT
>13|TRBJ1-5|few|TRBV30|-
CAWDLGVDQPQHF
TGTGCCTGGGATTTAGGGGTAGATCAGCCCCAGCATTTT
>12|TRBJ1-1|-|TRBV29-1|-
CSVESGDTEAFF
TGCAGCGTTGAATCTGGGGACACTGAAGCTTTCTTT
>14|TRBJ2-3|-|TRBV29-1|TRBD1
CSVVGQGLTDTQYF
TGCAGCGTTGTGGGACAGGGACTCACAGATACGCAGTATTTT
>14|TRBJ2-5|-|TRBV23-1|TRBD2
CASSPPGGVETQYF
TGCGCCAGCAGTCCCCCCGGGGGGGTAGAGACCCAGTACTTC
>12|TRBJ1-2|once|TRBV18|-
CASSGQNYGYTF
TGTGCCAGCTCCGGACAGAACTATGGCTACACCTTC
>16|TRBJ2-7|-|TRBV7-2|TRBD1
CASSSGTGTGGYEQYF
TGTGCCAGCAGCTCAGGGACCGGGACAGGGGGCTACGAGCAGTACTTC
>14|TRBJ2-7|-|TRBV30|TRBD1
CAWESGQGFYEQYF
TGTGCCTGGGAGTCGGGACAGGGGTTCTACGAGCAGTACTTC
>13|TRBJ2-5|-|TRBV29-1|-
CSVVRSAQETQYF
TGCAGCGTTGTTAGGAGCGCCCAAGAGACCCAGTACTTC
>16|TRBJ2-1|-|TRBV4-3|TRBD2
CASSQSISGSYNEQFF
TGCGCCAGCAGCCAATCAATTAGCGGGAGCTACAATGAGCAGTTCTTC
>14|TRBJ2-7|few|TRBV2|TRBD1
CASSGQGVPYEQYF
TGTGCCAGCAGTGGACAGGGGGTACCCTACGAGCAGTACTTC
>14|TRBJ1-3|-|TRBV29-1|-
CSAFPQTSGNTIYF
TGCAGCGCATTTCCCCAGACCTCTGGAAACACCATATATTTT
>14|TRBJ2-7|few|TRBV30|TRBD1
CAWNTGQGAYEQYF
TGTGCCTGGAATACGGGACAGGGAGCCTACGAGCAGTACTTC
>12|TRBJ2-7|-|TRBV5-1|-
CASSSQSYEQYF
TGCGCCAGCAGCTCACAATCCTACGAGCAGTACTTC
>13|TRBJ2-1|-|TRBV9|-
CASSVGPSAEQFF
TGTGCCAGCAGCGTAGGGCCTAGCGCTGAGCAGTTCTTC
>13|TRBJ2-2|-|TRBV5-1|-
CASSLSWDGELFF
TGCGCCAGCAGCTTGTCTTGGGACGGGGAGCTGTTTTTT
>14|TRBJ2-1|few|TRBV29-1|-
CSVDPAPRGDEQFF
TGCAGCGTTGATCCGGCGCCCCGAGGGGATGAGCAGTTCTTC